The 21 T cell receptor beta chains reported below all come from one sample, sequenced in a study of T cells after yellow fever vaccination. TCRdb re-called the 5' RACE reads through MiXCR, storing one row per CDR3 protein. Seen here are fewer than 500,000 distinct CDR3 sequences, around 20% observed once, and the top ten hold roughly a sixth. The starting material was PBMCs, obtained before the yellow fever booster vaccination. All receptors come from a man between 18 and 35 years old who received the YFV17D yellow fever vaccine.

This rearrangement joins TRBV4-1 to TRBJ1-5; D remains ambiguous. The ends were cut back, 3 bases at V and 0 bases at J, with 9 bases in the middle. The CDR3 has 15 residues. The germline gives CDR1 MGHRA, CDR2 YSYEKL. The CDR3: CASSQRVLSNQPQHF. CDR3 coding DNA: TGCGCCAGCAGCCAGAGAGTCCTTAGCAATCAGCCCCAGCATTTT.

This clonotype turned up a few times. The rearrangement links TRBV5-1 to TRBJ2-7; TRBD1 matches 7 bases. From germline, CDR1 is SGHRS and CDR2 YFSETQ. J lost 7 bases, V lost 4 bases, and 11 bases had no gene match. The CDR3 length is 14 residues. In DNA form, the CDR3 reads TGCGCCAGCAGCGATGGGACAGTCGCCGGGGAGCAGTACTTC. Protein product: CASSDGTVAGEQYF.

The V gene is TRBV5-6, the J gene TRBJ1-5; 7 bases align to TRBD1. J lost 0 bases, V lost 2 bases, and 8 bases had no gene match. Germline-derived CDR1 and CDR2 are SGHDT and YYEEEE. This CDR3 has 17 amino acids. The CDR3 region is CASSFRETGYSNQPQHF. In DNA form, the CDR3 reads TGTGCCAGCAGCTTTAGGGAGACAGGGTATAGCAATCAGCCCCAGCATTTT.

This chain joins TRBV20-1 and TRBJ1-1; the D is unclear. V was pared by 3 bases and J by 4 bases, with 9 bases between. This CDR3 spans 12 amino acids. Germline V lookup: CDR1 DFQATT, CDR2 SNEGSKA (reference sequence). The CDR3 region has the DNA TGCAGTGCTAGTGGCAGAACCACTGAAGCTTTCTTT. It codes for CSASGRTTEAFF.

The table lists this clonotype with a few counts. V and J are TRBV7-3 and TRBJ1-1; D is unclear. The germline V and J ends were trimmed by 5 bases and 5 bases, with 12 bases remaining between them. The CDR3 covers 13 residues. Germline-derived CDR1 and CDR2 are SGHTA and FQGTGA. The CDR3 loop is CASSPTGSTEAFF. The CDR3 DNA is TGTGCCAGCAGCCCCACCGGGAGTACTGAAGCTTTCTTT.

The chain has TRBV10-3 and TRBJ2-1; D may be TRBD1 (5 bases). Germline-derived CDR1 and CDR2 are ENHRY and SYGVKD. The CDR3 extends over 15 amino acids. Trimming left V 3 bases short and J 2 bases short, with 11 bases between. The CDR3 bases are TGTGCCATCAGTGAACGGCAGGGTGCCTACAATGAGCAGTTCTTC. Protein: CAISERQGAYNEQFF.

A few counts support this clonotype. The V and J genes are TRBV27 and TRBJ1-1; TRBD1 matches 9 bases. Germline V gene sequence: CDR1 MNHEY, CDR2 SMNVEV (reference sequence). V lost 7 bases and J lost 4; bases outside the gene matches: 7. The length of the CDR3 is 14 residues. The CDR3 DNA is TGTGCCAGCACAACAGGGGGCGGGGGCACTGAAGCTTTCTTT. Amino acid sequence: CASTTGGGGTEAFF.

This clonotype has just a few counts. This chain connects TRBV5-1 to TRBJ1-1, with no clear D. Germline values: CDR1 SGHRS, CDR2 YFSETQ. Trimming shortened V by 4 bases and J by 3 bases, and 16 bases separated the two germline ends. The CDR3 runs to 15 residues. CDR3 sequence (DNA): TGCGCCAGCAGCCCTTGGCAGGTGACGGACACTGAAGCTTTCTTT. Protein sequence: CASSPWQVTDTEAFF.

On this clonotype itself: Its ends do not fully match the called genes, so a read error is possible. The gene calls are TRBV12-3 or TRBV12-4 and TRBJ2-3; D call uncertain. The CDR3 has 13 residues. The CDR3 sequence is CASRSTLTDKQYF. The DNA of the CDR3 is TGTGCCAGCCGGAGTACCCTCACAGATAAGCAGTATTTT.

This sequence joins TRBV18 and TRBJ2-1, with 10 positions matching TRBD2. CDR1 KGHSH and CDR2 LQKENI come from the germline V gene. V was pared by 5 bases and J by 2 bases, with 6 bases of the junction left unmatched. This CDR3 contains 16 residues. The DNA of the CDR3 is TGTGCCAGCTCAGCAAGCGGGGGGGGAACCTACAATGAGCAGTTCTTC. Its translation is CASSASGGGTYNEQFF.

This clonotype has a handful of counts. This chain uses TRBV6-5 with TRBJ1-1, with a possible D match to TRBD1 (6 bases). V was trimmed by 2 bases and J by 4 bases, leaving 11 bases between them. Looked up from germline, CDR1 is MNHEY and CDR2 is SVGAGI. The CDR3 length is 14 residues. CDR3 region: CASSYLRGGTEAFF. DNA of the CDR3: TGTGCCAGCAGTTACCTCAGGGGAGGCACTGAAGCTTTCTTT.

The chain links TRBV4-3 to TRBJ2-5; D gene uncertain. The CDR3 is made up of 13 amino acids. V was shortened by 1 base and J by 5 bases, with 8 bases between the two germline ends. Germline lookup yields CDR1 LGHNA and CDR2 YSLEER. The CDR3 sequence: CASSQVLRETQYF. Here the CDR3 DNA reads TGCGCCAGCAGCCAAGTCTTACGGGAGACCCAGTACTTC.

The chain employs TRBV5-1 and TRBJ1-1; 8 positions agree with TRBD1. There are 14 residues in the CDR3. V lost 5 bases and J lost 3; bases outside the gene matches: 6. The V gene's germline CDR1 is SGHRS and CDR2 YFSETQ. CDR3 sequence reads: CASRTETGDTEAFF. The CDR3 nucleotides read TGCGCCAGCAGAACGGAGACAGGGGACACTGAAGCTTTCTTT. The full variable domain, completed using reference TRBV5-1 and TRBJ1-1, is KAGVTQTPRYLIKTRGQQVTLSCSPISGHRSVSWYQQTPGQGLQFLFEYFSETQRNKGNFPGRFSGRQFSNSRSEMNVSTLELGDSALYLCASRTETGDTEAFFGQGTRLTVV.

V usage is TRBV7-9 and J usage is TRBJ1-2, with no clear D. The CDR3 has 14 residues. Trimming pared 7 bases from V and 4 bases from J, leaving 16 bases between. The germline V gene encodes CDR1 SEHNR and CDR2 FQNEAQ (reference sequence). The CDR3 region has the DNA TGTGCCAGCAACACTAAGGACGGCAGCTATGGCTACACCTTC. It is translated as CASNTKDGSYGYTF.

The rearrangement links TRBV4-1 to TRBJ2-4; no clear D gene. This CDR3 spans 15 amino acids. Germline loops: CDR1 MGHRA, CDR2 YSYEKL. Trimming shortened V by 4 bases and J by 0 bases, and 10 bases separated the two germline ends. The DNA for the CDR3 is TGCGCCAGCAGCCCAAGCCGACTAGCCAAAAACATTCAGTACTTC. It specifies CASSPSRLAKNIQYF.

The sample holds a few counts of this clonotype. The gene calls are TRBV20-1 and TRBJ2-3; 9 nucleotides agree with TRBD2. Germline CDR1 is DFQATT and CDR2 is SNEGSKA (reference sequence). Unmatched junction bases numbered 1, after V lost 0 bases and J lost 0 bases. The CDR3 runs to 15 residues. The CDR3 DNA is TGCAGTGCTAGAGATCTAGCGGGGAGCACAGATACGCAGTATTTT. This translates into CSARDLAGSTDTQYF.

The gene calls are TRBV5-6 and TRBJ2-5, with D uncertain. CDR3 length: 14 residues. Per germline, CDR1 SGHDT and CDR2 YYEEEE. The ends were cut back, 2 bases at V and 0 bases at J, with 8 bases in the middle. CDR3 coding DNA: TGTGCCAGCAGCTTTCCACGAGACCAAGAGACCCAGTACTTC. It is translated as CASSFPRDQETQYF.

CDR3 DNA sequence: TGTGCCAGCAGACGGACAGGGTTCACTGAAGCTTTCTTT. Its translation: CASRRTGFTEAFF. The chain uses TRBV12-3 or TRBV12-4 and TRBJ1-1; TRBD1 agrees at 8 bases. This CDR3 has 13 residues. The junction had 4 bases not matched to a gene; V was cut back by 6 bases and J by 4 bases.

This chain joins TRBV29-1 and TRBJ2-3, with TRBD2 matching over 12 bases. The J segment lost 3 bases and the V segment lost 6 bases, leaving 4 bases of the junction unmatched. Germline lookup yields CDR1 SQVTM and CDR2 ANQGSEA. This CDR3 comprises 14 residues. Written as DNA, the CDR3 is TGCAGCGTCCCGCTAGCGGGGGGGACAGATACGCAGTATTTT. Protein product: CSVPLAGGTDTQYF.

The chain combines TRBV6-2 or TRBV6-3 with TRBJ2-5; 9 bases map to TRBD2. The CDR3 runs to 16 residues. From germline, CDR1 is MNHEY and CDR2 SVGEGT. J was trimmed by 0 bases and V by 1 base; bases with no gene match: 3. CDR3 in amino acids: CASSYYSGGYQETQYF. CDR3 nucleotide sequence: TGTGCCAGCAGTTACTACAGCGGGGGGTACCAAGAGACCCAGTACTTC.

The V and J genes are TRBV12-3 or TRBV12-4 and TRBJ2-2; 11 bases match TRBD2. Trimming removed 5 bases from V and 5 bases from J; junction bases left unmatched: 7. The length of the CDR3 is 16 residues. The chain's CDR3 is CASSPSLAGGTGELFF. CDR3 in DNA: TGTGCCAGCAGTCCCTCCCTAGCGGGGGGAACCGGGGAGCTGTTTTTT.